The 20 T cell receptor beta chains below come from one sample, sequenced in a study of T cell responses to AZD1222 COVID-19 vaccine. Repertoires were generated with immunoSEQ multiplex PCR, while TCRdb's copy carries only in-frame clones and drops some. The sample has 100,000 to 120,000 clones, roughly 89% seen once; the top ten hold approximately 15%. The specimen comprised peripheral blood, sampled 28 days after the second AZD1222 dose. These receptors were taken from an adult who received the AZD1222 COVID-19 vaccine.

This chain links TRBV6-1 with TRBJ1-2, with D maybe TRBD1 (6 bases). Trimming pared 3 bases from V and 8 bases from J, leaving 19 bases between. The germline CDR1 and CDR2 sequences are MNHNS and SASEGT. The CDR3 has 15 residues. In nucleotides, the CDR3 is TGTGCCAGCAGTGAGCCTGGTAGGGGGACTTGGGGCTACACCTTC. It translates to CASSEPGRGTWGYTF.

The chain recombines TRBV19 with TRBJ1-6, with D tentatively TRBD1 (5 bases). The CDR3 contains 17 residues. CDR1 is LNHDA and CDR2 is SQIVND in the germline V gene (reference sequence). The V gene lost 9 bases and the J gene lost 3 bases, with 21 bases spanning the gap. The CDR3 spells CASTTPQPQGYNSPLHF. CDR3 sequence (DNA): TGTGCCAGCACCACCCCCCAACCTCAGGGCTATAATTCACCCCTCCACTTT.

The chain uses TRBV28 and TRBJ2-7, with TRBD2 identical over 16 bases. Trimming cost V 6 bases and J 4 bases; bases outside gene matches: 12. Germline-derived CDR1 and CDR2 are MDHEN and SYDVKM. The CDR3 consists of 18 residues. CDR3 protein: CASRTSGTSGRASYEQYF. CDR3 DNA sequence: TGTGCCAGCAGGACCTCCGGGACTAGCGGGAGGGCCTCGTACGAGCAGTACTTC.

The V call is TRBV5-1, the J call TRBJ1-1, with 8 positions matching TRBD1. The ends lost 5 bases at V and 8 bases at J; junction bases unmatched: 17. Germline CDR1 is SGHRS and CDR2 is YFSETQ. CDR3 length: 16 residues. CDR3 loop: CASRPGQGVLRNEAFF. In nucleotides, the CDR3 is TGCGCCAGCAGACCCGGACAGGGAGTTCTTCGGAACGAAGCTTTCTTT. Full variable domain (outside the CDR3, taken from reference TRBV5-1 and TRBJ1-1): KAGVTQTPRYLIKTRGQQVTLSCSPISGHRSVSWYQQTPGQGLQFLFEYFSETQRNKGNFPGRFSGRQFSNSRSEMNVSTLELGDSALYLCASRPGQGVLRNEAFFGQGTRLTVV.

The J gene is TRBJ1-1, the V gene TRBV5-1; weak D call: TRBD1 (5 bases). V was cut by 5 bases and J by 3 bases, with 14 bases left in between. The CDR3 runs to 14 residues. Germline lookup yields CDR1 SGHRS and CDR2 YFSETQ. The CDR3 spells CASSYRRADTEAFF. The CDR3 region has the DNA TGCGCCAGCAGTTACCGCAGGGCGGACACTGAAGCTTTCTTT.

This clone was counted between two and nine times. This rearrangement joins TRBV6-5 to TRBJ2-2; D possibly matches TRBD1 or TRBD2 (7 bases each). This CDR3 is built from 16 residues. CDR1 and CDR2 (germline): MNHEY, SVGAGI. V shed 1 base and J shed 7 bases, with 16 bases lying between them. The CDR3 nucleotides are TGTGCCAGCAGTTACTGGGCCAGGGGGGGGAACGGGGAGCTGTTTTTT. Protein sequence: CASSYWARGGNGELFF.

This clone was detected ten times or more. The chain joins TRBV14 to TRBJ2-7; TRBD1 aligns across 7 bases. Germline CDR1 SGHDN, CDR2 FVKESK. V lost 4 bases, J lost 1 base, and 10 bases stayed unmatched. CDR3 length: 16 amino acids. This CDR3 reads CASSPRQGIHSYEQYF. The CDR3 nucleotides are TGTGCCAGCAGCCCTCGACAGGGCATACATTCCTACGAGCAGTACTTC.

J is TRBJ1-4 and V is TRBV5-1; 8 positions agree with TRBD1. This CDR3 comprises 18 residues. V shed 7 bases and J 6 bases; nucleotides not matched to a gene: 20. Looked up from germline, CDR1 is SGHRS and CDR2 is YFSETQ. The CDR3 coding sequence is TGCGCCAGCTCCTACGGGAGGGGGACAGGAATCTTTTATGAAAAACTGTTTTTT. This translates into CASSYGRGTGIFYEKLFF.

This clone was counted a few times. The chain recombines TRBV6-4 with TRBJ1-6; TRBD1 matches 7 bases. The CDR3 covers 15 residues. Germline trimming cut 5 bases from V and 6 bases from J; bases unmatched to any gene: 7. The germline CDR1 and CDR2 sequences are MRHNA and SNTAGT. DNA for the CDR3: TGTGCCAGCAGTCCTACAGGGGCCGGTAATTCACCCCTCCACTTT. This translates into CASSPTGAGNSPLHF.

This chain links TRBV19 with TRBJ1-2; D is unclear. The CDR3 loop spans 16 amino acids. Germline CDR1 LNHDA, CDR2 SQIVND (reference sequence). V lost 1 base to trimming and J lost 4 bases, with 16 bases between them. The CDR3 DNA reads as TGTGCCAGTAGTATAGCAGGAACCCGACGCTCCTATGGCTACACCTTC. This translates into CASSIAGTRRSYGYTF. Complete variable domain (other parts from reference TRBV19 and TRBJ1-2): DGGITQSPKYLFRKEGQNVTLSCEQNLNHDAMYWYRQDPGQGLRLIYYSQIVNDFQKGDIAEGYSVSREKKESFPLTVTSAQKNPTAFYLCASSIAGTRRSYGYTFGSGTRLTVV.

The chain joins TRBV19 to TRBJ2-5; D could derive from TRBD1 or TRBD2 (5 bases each). From germline, CDR1 is LNHDA and CDR2 SQIVND (reference sequence). V shed 4 bases and J shed 5 bases, with 11 bases lying between them. The CDR3 runs to 13 residues. CDR3 nucleotides: TGTGCCAGTAGTAAGAGGGGCTGGGAGACCCAGTACTTC. This sequence encodes CASSKRGWETQYF. Looking up the rest from reference TRBV19 and TRBJ2-5 gives the full variable domain: DGGITQSPKYLFRKEGQNVTLSCEQNLNHDAMYWYRQDPGQGLRLIYYSQIVNDFQKGDIAEGYSVSREKKESFPLTVTSAQKNPTAFYLCASSKRGWETQYFGPGTRLLVL.

The chain's CDR3 is CASNLLTGAGNTIYF. The CDR3 coding sequence is TGTGCCAGCAACCTCCTGACAGGAGCCGGAAACACCATATATTTT. V usage is TRBV6-5 and J usage is TRBJ1-3; D is possibly TRBD1 (6 bases). Germline CDR1 MNHEY, CDR2 SVGAGI. The CDR3 contains 15 residues. The V and J ends lost 7 bases and 4 bases respectively, with 17 bases between them.

The chain uses TRBV4-1 and TRBJ1-4; tentative D call: TRBD1 (6 bases). The CDR3 covers 15 residues. Germline CDR1 MGHRA, CDR2 YSYEKL. Trimming took off 4 bases at V and 6 bases at J, with 15 bases between the two ends. This CDR3 is CASSPPGHRDEKLFF. As DNA, the CDR3 is TGCGCCAGCAGCCCGCCGGGACATAGGGATGAAAAACTGTTTTTT.

The chain links TRBV5-1 to TRBJ2-7; the match to TRBD1 covers 7 bases. CDR1 and CDR2 (germline): SGHRS, YFSETQ. The CDR3 totals 15 residues. The V segment lost 4 bases and the J segment 3 bases; nucleotides outside the gene matches: 10. The DNA for the CDR3 is TGCGCCAGCAGCGGGGACAGACAGAAAAACTACGAGCAGTACTTC. It encodes CASSGDRQKNYEQYF.

The V and J genes are TRBV11-2 and TRBJ2-4, with D uncertain. The ends were cut back, 6 bases at V and 5 bases at J, with 8 bases in the middle. Germline V gene lookup returns CDR1 SGHAT and CDR2 FQNNGV. The CDR3 sequence is 12 residues long. The CDR3 DNA reads as TGTGCCAGCAGTCGTCGTCAAAACATTCAGTACTTC. It translates to CASSRRQNIQYF.

The V call is TRBV5-1, the J call TRBJ2-5; D ambiguous. V lost 3 bases and J lost 4, with 19 bases in between. Germline V gene sequence: CDR1 SGHRS, CDR2 YFSETQ. The CDR3 contains 16 residues. CDR3 sequence (DNA): TGCGCCAGCAGCTGGCCTCTTCTCGGAGTCCGAGAGACCCAGTACTTC. The encoded protein is CASSWPLLGVRETQYF. The complete variable domain, with remaining parts taken from reference TRBV5-1 and TRBJ2-5, reads KAGVTQTPRYLIKTRGQQVTLSCSPISGHRSVSWYQQTPGQGLQFLFEYFSETQRNKGNFPGRFSGRQFSNSRSEMNVSTLELGDSALYLCASSWPLLGVRETQYFGPGTRLLVL.

CDR3 nucleotide sequence: TGTGCCAGCAGTGGTCTAGCGCGGGAGACCCAGTACTTC. Translation: CASSGLARETQYF. The genes are TRBV2 and TRBJ2-5; TRBD2 is a possible D gene (6 bases). Germline V CDR1 and CDR2: SNHLY, FYNNEI. CDR3 length: 13 residues. Trimming removed 4 bases from V and 5 bases from J, with 11 bases in between.

This clone was counted between two and nine times. V gene TRBV10-3 combines with J gene TRBJ2-7, with a weak D call TRBD1 (6 bases). Trimming stripped 11 bases from V and 6 bases from J, with 20 bases between. Germline assignment: CDR1 ENHRY and CDR2 SYGVKD. This CDR3 spans 13 amino acids. The CDR3 sequence is CAAKGVGAFEQYF. The CDR3, as DNA: TGTGCCGCGAAGGGGGTGGGTGCATTCGAGCAGTACTTC.

This chain connects TRBV12-3 or TRBV12-4 to TRBJ2-7; no definite D call. Trimming removed 3 bases at V and 3 bases at J, with 6 bases between. The CDR3 is 12 amino acids. CDR3 amino acids: CASSFKDYEQYF. CDR3 sequence (DNA): TGTGCCAGCAGTTTCAAGGACTACGAGCAGTACTTC.

The chain joins TRBV7-6 to TRBJ2-3; tentative D call: TRBD2 (8 bases). The length of the CDR3 is 15 residues. Trimming removed 3 bases at V and 4 bases at J, with 14 bases between. CDR1 is SGHVS and CDR2 is FNYEAQ in the germline V gene. CDR3 region: CASSFSGRGPDTQYF. CDR3 nucleotide sequence: TGTGCCAGCAGCTTCTCCGGGAGGGGGCCAGATACGCAGTATTTT.